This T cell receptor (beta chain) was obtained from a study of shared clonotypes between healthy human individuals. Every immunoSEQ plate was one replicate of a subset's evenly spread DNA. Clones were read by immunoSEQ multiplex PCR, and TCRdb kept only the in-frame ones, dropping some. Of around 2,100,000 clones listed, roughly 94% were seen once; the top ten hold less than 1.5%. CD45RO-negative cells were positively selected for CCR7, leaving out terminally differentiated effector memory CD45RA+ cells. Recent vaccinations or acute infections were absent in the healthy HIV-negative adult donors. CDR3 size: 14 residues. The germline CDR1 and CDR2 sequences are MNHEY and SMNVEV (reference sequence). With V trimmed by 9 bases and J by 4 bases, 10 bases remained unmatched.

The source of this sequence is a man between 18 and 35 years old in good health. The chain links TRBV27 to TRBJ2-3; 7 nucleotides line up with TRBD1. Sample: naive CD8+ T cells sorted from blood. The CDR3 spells CASRKDRLPDTQYF. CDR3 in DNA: TGTGCCAGTCGGAAGGACAGGCTCCCAGATACGCAGTATTTT.